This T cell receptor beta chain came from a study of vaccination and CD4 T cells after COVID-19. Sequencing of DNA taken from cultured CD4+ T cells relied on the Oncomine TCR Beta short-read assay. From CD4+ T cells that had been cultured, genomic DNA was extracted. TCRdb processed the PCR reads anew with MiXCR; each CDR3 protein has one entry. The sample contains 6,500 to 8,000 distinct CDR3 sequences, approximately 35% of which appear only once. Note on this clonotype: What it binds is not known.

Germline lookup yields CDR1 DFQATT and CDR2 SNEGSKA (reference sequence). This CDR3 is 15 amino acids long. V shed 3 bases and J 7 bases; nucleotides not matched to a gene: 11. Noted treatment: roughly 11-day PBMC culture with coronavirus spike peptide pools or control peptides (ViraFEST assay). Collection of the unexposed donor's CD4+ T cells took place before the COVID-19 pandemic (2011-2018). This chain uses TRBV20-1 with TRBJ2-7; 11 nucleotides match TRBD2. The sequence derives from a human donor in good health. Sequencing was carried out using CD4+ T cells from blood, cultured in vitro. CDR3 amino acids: CSASYLAGGREEQYF. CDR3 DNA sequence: TGCAGTGCTAGTTACCTAGCGGGAGGCCGGGAAGAGCAGTACTTC.